This T cell receptor beta chain is from a study of response to subunit inactivated influenza vaccine. Whole-study findings and limits: Each seasonal influenza vaccination, the authors suggested, recruits few new T cells.

Germline assignment: CDR1 SGDLS and CDR2 YYNGEE. The V gene end was trimmed by 2 bases and the J gene end by 2 bases; junction bases not matched to a gene: 17. The CDR3 spans 19 residues. Worth noting for this clonotype: Its antigen is undetermined.

TCRdb reprocessed the RT-PCR reads with MiXCR, giving one entry per CDR3 protein. The profile shows around 750,000 distinct CDR3 sequences, around 20% of them singletons. The TCR sequence derives from a man aged 50-59 years who received an inactivated influenza vaccine. Here the sequenced sample was PBMCs from blood, taken less than 6 days after vaccination. The rearrangement uses TRBV9 and TRBJ2-5; 8 bases are a match to TRBD1. The CDR3 sequence: CASSVWTGTLRTPQETQYF. As DNA, the CDR3 is TGTGCCAGCAGCGTGTGGACAGGGACCTTACGAACGCCACAAGAGACCCAGTACTTC.